The 29 T cell receptor beta chains listed next were all sequenced from one sample in a study of CD8 T cells in ankylosing spondylitis. General study points: There was a TCR beta motif, made of eight highly homologous variants, that appeared characteristic of ankylosing spondylitis blood.

One entry per CDR3 protein results from TCRdb running MiXCR on the 5' RACE reads. In the table there are fewer than 750,000 distinct CDR3 sequences, around a fifth of which are singletons. The antigens for these receptors are not known. Material: blood, either unsorted or a sorted T cell fraction (not recorded which). These receptors all stem from a male donor with ankylosing spondylitis.

The table lists this clonotype with many counts. The genes are TRBV20-1 and TRBJ2-3; no reliable D call. V lost 3 bases and J lost 0, with 4 bases in between. Germline-derived CDR1 and CDR2 are DFQATT and SNEGSKA (reference sequence). The CDR3 covers 12 residues. The CDR3 DNA reads as TGCAGTGCTAGGCGCAGCACAGATACGCAGTATTTT. This gives the protein CSARRSTDTQYF.

The rearrangement links TRBV11-3 to TRBJ2-1; 8 bases agree with TRBD2. V shed 4 bases and J 4 bases; nucleotides not matched to a gene: 6. Germline-derived CDR1 and CDR2 are SGHNT and YENEEA. CDR3 size: 15 residues. The CDR3 region is CASSSPGGGYNEQFF. The CDR3 DNA sequence: TGTGCCAGCAGCTCCCCTGGCGGGGGGTACAATGAGCAGTTCTTC.

The chain has TRBV13 and TRBJ2-7, with 8 bases identical to TRBD2. With V trimmed by 1 base and J by 5 bases, 4 bases remained unmatched. Per germline, CDR1 PRHDT and CDR2 FYEKMQ (reference sequence). The CDR3 totals 14 residues. CDR3 sequence: CASSLAGGIDEQYF. The DNA for the CDR3 is TGTGCCAGCAGCTTAGCGGGAGGGATCGACGAGCAGTACTTC.

There are a few counts of this clonotype. The chain combines TRBV6-2 or TRBV6-3 with TRBJ2-1, with D unclear. V lost 4 bases and J lost 2, with 15 bases in between. From germline, CDR1 is MNHEY and CDR2 SVGEGT. The CDR3 is 16 residues long. CDR3 nucleotide sequence: TGTGCCAGCAGTTTGATGGAGTTTAGGGCCTACAATGAGCAGTTCTTC. Translated, it gives CASSLMEFRAYNEQFF.

The chain combines TRBV10-3 with TRBJ2-1; 11 bases map to TRBD2. Germline V gene lookup returns CDR1 ENHRY and CDR2 SYGVKD. Trimming at V came to 6 bases and at J to 4 bases, leaving 5 bases not matched to a gene. The CDR3 is made up of 15 amino acids. CDR3 sequence: CAIRLGLAEYNEQFF. The CDR3 bases are TGTGCCATCAGGTTGGGACTAGCGGAATACAATGAGCAGTTCTTC.

The rearrangement uses TRBV9 and TRBJ2-5, with D tentatively TRBD2 (5 bases). There are 15 residues in the CDR3. Germline V gives CDR1 SGDLS, CDR2 YYNGEE. Deletions cut 1 base from V and 5 bases from J, with 15 bases between. Here the CDR3 DNA reads TGTGCCAGCAGCGTACTCGAGGGCTTTGGGGAGACCCAGTACTTC. Its translation is CASSVLEGFGETQYF.

This clonotype was found a few times. V and J are TRBV7-9 and TRBJ2-1, with 9 bases matching TRBD1. Trimming took 1 base from V and 14 from J; bases not matched to a gene: 3. CDR1 and CDR2 from the germline V gene are SEHNR and FQNEAQ (reference sequence). The CDR3 is 12 residues long. Here the CDR3 DNA reads TGTGCCAGCAGCTTAGGGGACAGGGCCAAGTTCTTC. Amino acid sequence: CASSLGDRAKFF.

The sample holds a few counts of this clonotype. The V gene is TRBV9, the J gene TRBJ1-4; D uncertain. V was pared by 4 bases and J by 5 bases, with 15 bases between. The CDR3 runs to 15 residues. The germline V gene encodes CDR1 SGDLS and CDR2 YYNGEE. The CDR3 coding sequence is TGTGCCAGCAGCCCCAGTCCGGTCTCAAATGAAAAACTGTTTTTT. Translated, it gives CASSPSPVSNEKLFF.

J is TRBJ1-2 and V is TRBV3-1; 9 bases are a match to TRBD1. The trim removed 3 bases at V and 8 bases at J, leaving 7 bases unmatched. CDR1 and CDR2 from the germline V gene are LGHDT and YNNKEL (reference sequence). The CDR3 sequence is 14 residues long. The CDR3 DNA reads as TGTGCCAGCAGCCACCCGGGGACAGGGAAAGGCTACACCTTC. It yields the protein CASSHPGTGKGYTF. Combining the CDR3 with reference TRBV3-1 and TRBJ1-2 gives the whole variable domain DTAVSQTPKYLVTQMGNDKSIKCEQNLGHDTMYWYKQDSKKFLKIMFSYNNKELIINETVPNRFSPKSPDKAHLNLHINSLELGDSAVYFCASSHPGTGKGYTFGSGTRLTVV.

This clonotype has more than one count but fewer than ten. The chain carries TRBV12-3 or TRBV12-4 and TRBJ2-2; D call uncertain. This CDR3 region has 16 residues. The ends were cut back, 2 bases at V and 0 bases at J, with 10 bases in the middle. Written as DNA, the CDR3 is TGTGCCAGCAGTTTATGGCACCCCGCGAACACCGGGGAGCTGTTTTTT. Protein product: CASSLWHPANTGELFF.

This clonotype was seen a handful of times. The CDR3 reads CASSLSLAGVFTDTQYF. DNA for the CDR3: TGTGCCAGCAGTTTATCCCTAGCGGGAGTCTTCACAGATACGCAGTATTTT. This chain connects TRBV28 to TRBJ2-3, with 10 bases aligning to TRBD2. The V gene end was trimmed by 1 base and the J gene end by 2 bases; junction bases not matched to a gene: 6. This CDR3 has 17 residues. The germline CDR1 and CDR2 sequences are MDHEN and SYDVKM.

This rearrangement joins TRBV7-2 to TRBJ2-3; 7 bases fit TRBD1. CDR3 length: 15 amino acids. With 3 bases clipped from V and 2 bases from J, the junction kept 5 bases outside the gene matches. From germline, CDR1 is SGHTA and CDR2 FQGNSA. The chain's CDR3 is CASSLSGQNTDTQYF. In DNA, the CDR3 is TGTGCCAGCAGCTTGTCGGGACAGAACACAGATACGCAGTATTTT.

This clonotype came up once. The rearrangement uses TRBV6-2 or TRBV6-3 and TRBJ2-7, with D unresolved. Trimming cost V 5 bases and J 2 bases, with 10 bases left between them. The CDR3 contains 13 residues. Germline V gene sequence: CDR1 MNHEY, CDR2 SVGEGT. The CDR3 DNA reads as TGTGCCAGCAGTCCCGGGCCCGCCTACGAGCAGTACTTC. Translating it yields CASSPGPAYEQYF.

This clonotype was counted once. The genes are TRBV9 and TRBJ2-5; 11 bases are shared with TRBD1. This CDR3 is 16 amino acids long. The junction had 6 bases not matched to a gene; V was cut back by 4 bases and J by 1 base. The germline V gene encodes CDR1 SGDLS and CDR2 YYNGEE. CDR3 in DNA: TGTGCCAGCAGCCCGCTCGGGACAGGGGGCCAAGAGACCCAGTACTTC. Amino acids: CASSPLGTGGQETQYF.

This rearrangement joins TRBV10-3 to TRBJ2-2; D may match TRBD1 or TRBD2 (6 bases each). The CDR3 length is 15 residues. The V and J ends lost 10 bases and 4 bases respectively, with 19 bases between them. From germline, CDR1 is ENHRY and CDR2 SYGVKD. This chain's CDR3 is CATLGGSESTGELFF. CDR3 nucleotides: TGTGCCACCCTAGGGGGGTCGGAGAGCACCGGGGAGCTGTTTTTT.

This chain joins TRBV11-2 and TRBJ1-1; 7 nucleotides agree with TRBD1. CDR1 is SGHAT and CDR2 is FQNNGV in the germline V gene. The trim removed 5 bases at V and 2 bases at J, leaving 11 bases unmatched. This CDR3 is built from 16 residues. This CDR3 reads CASSGDRLGGNTEAFF. Here the CDR3 DNA reads TGTGCCAGCAGCGGGGACAGACTCGGGGGAAACACTGAAGCTTTCTTT.

The J gene is TRBJ2-6, the V gene TRBV11-2, with D unclear. The germline CDR1 and CDR2 sequences are SGHAT and FQNNGV. V gave up 2 bases and J gave up 0 bases, with 8 bases separating them. The CDR3 has 16 amino acids. CDR3 bases: TGTGCCAGCAGCTTATTCCCGAGCTCTGGGGCCAACGTCCTGACTTTC. Translating gives CASSLFPSSGANVLTF.

This clonotype was found a few times. The chain combines TRBV7-8 with TRBJ2-7; D possibly corresponds to TRBD2 (6 bases). The CDR3 loop spans 15 amino acids. From germline, CDR1 is SGHVS and CDR2 FQNEAQ. V gave up 6 bases and J gave up 0 bases, with 15 bases separating them. For the CDR3, the DNA is TGTGCCAGCAGTGTTGTGGGAGGCAGCTCCTACGAGCAGTACTTC. Translation gives CASSVVGGSSYEQYF.

This clonotype came up a few times. This chain uses TRBV20-1 with TRBJ1-1, with D perhaps matching TRBD1 (6 bases). CDR1 and CDR2 from the germline V gene are DFQATT and SNEGSKA (reference sequence). CDR3 length: 16 residues. Trimming removed 1 base from V and 4 bases from J, with 19 bases in between. CDR3 amino acids: CSARGGRGPRGTEAFF. For the CDR3, the DNA is TGCAGTGCTAGAGGGGGGCGTGGCCCTCGGGGCACTGAAGCTTTCTTT.

Only a few counts were recorded for this clonotype. The chain uses TRBV11-2 and TRBJ2-5; 7 bases agree with TRBD1. Germline trimming cut 5 bases from V and 3 bases from J; bases unmatched to any gene: 12. Looked up from germline, CDR1 is SGHAT and CDR2 is FQNNGV. The CDR3 has 16 residues. The CDR3 nucleotides read TGTGCCAGCAGCCGAAATGGACAGGATTATAAAGAGACCCAGTACTTC. Its translation is CASSRNGQDYKETQYF.

The chain employs TRBV6-1 and TRBJ2-7; no clear D. Per the germline V gene, CDR1 is MNHNS and CDR2 is SASEGT. The V end lost 5 bases, the J end lost 3 bases, and 14 bases lay between the germline ends. The CDR3 has 14 amino acids. DNA for the CDR3: TGTGCCAGCAGTCAAGGTGGCACCCGCTACGAGCAGTACTTC. This gives the protein CASSQGGTRYEQYF.

This chain uses TRBV12-3 or TRBV12-4 with TRBJ2-1, with D tentatively TRBD2 (5 bases). V lost 3 bases and J 7 bases, leaving 10 bases between the germline ends. CDR3 length: 13 amino acids. Here the CDR3 reads CASSFEGMNEQFF. The CDR3 DNA is TGTGCCAGCAGTTTCGAGGGTATGAATGAGCAGTTCTTC.

This chain connects TRBV13 to TRBJ2-7, with D perhaps TRBD2 (5 bases). Trimming stripped 8 bases from V and 1 base from J, with 9 bases between. The germline CDR1 and CDR2 sequences are PRHDT and FYEKMQ (reference sequence). The CDR3 contains 12 residues. The CDR3 region is CASGETSYEQYF. CDR3 coding DNA: TGTGCCAGCGGGGAGACTTCCTACGAGCAGTACTTC.

This clonotype occurred a few times. The chain employs TRBV4-1 and TRBJ2-1; D is uncertain. Looked up from germline, CDR1 is MGHRA and CDR2 is YSYEKL. The CDR3 length is 14 residues. V was trimmed by 3 bases and J by 10 bases, leaving 16 bases between them. CDR3 amino acids: CASSHQGFHGEQFF. In nucleotides, the CDR3 is TGCGCCAGCAGCCACCAAGGGTTTCACGGCGAGCAGTTCTTC.

V and J are TRBV7-9 and TRBJ1-2; no definite D call. Per the germline V gene, CDR1 is SEHNR and CDR2 is FQNEAQ (reference sequence). This CDR3 spans 15 amino acids. Trimming pared 3 bases from V and 0 bases from J, leaving 11 bases between. The CDR3 sequence: CASSFETLPNYGYTF. The CDR3 nucleotides are TGTGCCAGCAGCTTTGAGACTCTGCCTAACTATGGCTACACCTTC.

A few counts support this clonotype. This rearrangement joins TRBV12-3 or TRBV12-4 to TRBJ1-4; TRBD1 matches 9 bases. The CDR3 length is 16 residues. Losses at the gene ends were 5 bases for V and 0 bases for J; bases not matched to a gene: 4. In DNA form, the CDR3 reads TGTGCCAGCAGTCATACAGGGGGCGCAACTAATGAAAAACTGTTTTTT. It encodes CASSHTGGATNEKLFF.

This clonotype was observed a few times. The rearrangement uses TRBV12-3 or TRBV12-4 and TRBJ2-7, with D perhaps matching TRBD2 (5 bases). The CDR3 extends over 13 amino acids. V lost 5 bases to trimming and J lost 2 bases, with 10 bases between them. CDR3 sequence reads: CASSPLAPYEQYF. The CDR3 region has the DNA TGTGCCAGCAGTCCCCTAGCCCCCTACGAGCAGTACTTC.

This clonotype has only a few counts. V and J are TRBV11-2 and TRBJ2-1; D unclear. This CDR3 has 14 amino acids. Germline CDR1 SGHAT, CDR2 FQNNGV. With 0 bases removed from V and 6 bases from J, the gap between germline ends came to 9 bases. The CDR3 sequence: CASSLEVTRNEQFF. The CDR3 DNA follows: TGTGCCAGCAGCTTAGAGGTGACCCGCAATGAGCAGTTCTTC.

V usage is TRBV2 and J usage is TRBJ2-7, with D possibly TRBD2 on 6 matching bases. The germline V gene encodes CDR1 SNHLY and CDR2 FYNNEI. This CDR3 is 15 amino acids long. V was trimmed by 7 bases and J by 3 bases, leaving 19 bases between them. CDR3 protein: CASIRGSSDFYEQYF. The CDR3 DNA reads as TGTGCCAGCATACGAGGGTCTAGCGACTTCTACGAGCAGTACTTC.